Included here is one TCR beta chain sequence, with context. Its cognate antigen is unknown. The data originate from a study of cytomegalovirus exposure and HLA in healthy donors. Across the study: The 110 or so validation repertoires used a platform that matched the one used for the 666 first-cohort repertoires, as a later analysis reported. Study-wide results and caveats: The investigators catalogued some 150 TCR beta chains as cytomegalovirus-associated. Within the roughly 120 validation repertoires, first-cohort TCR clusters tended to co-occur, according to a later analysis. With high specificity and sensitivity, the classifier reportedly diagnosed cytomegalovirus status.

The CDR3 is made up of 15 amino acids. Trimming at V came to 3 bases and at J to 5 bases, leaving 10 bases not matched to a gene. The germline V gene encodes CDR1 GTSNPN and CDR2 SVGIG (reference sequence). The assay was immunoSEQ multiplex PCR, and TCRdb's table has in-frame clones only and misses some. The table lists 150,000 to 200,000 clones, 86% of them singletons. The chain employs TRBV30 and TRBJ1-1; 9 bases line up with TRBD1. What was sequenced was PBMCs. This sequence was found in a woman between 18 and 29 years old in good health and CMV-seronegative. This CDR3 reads CAWSPDRGSGTEAFF. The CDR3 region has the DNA TGTGCCTGGAGCCCGGACAGGGGTTCTGGTACTGAAGCTTTCTTT.